These T cell receptor beta chains were read from a single sample in a study of blood T cell repertoires in COVID-19. Generated by immunoSEQ multiplex PCR, the TCRdb table keeps only in-frame clones and is missing some. The sample carries some 100,000 clones, roughly 80% recorded once. Sequencing used peripheral blood. These receptor sequences come from a woman aged 55 to 70 with acute or convalescent COVID-19. CDR3s include the opening cysteine and the closing phenylalanine or tryptophan. D genes are given only for firm matches. Size is stated for part of the rows, as once, few or many counts, or as a class when the clone is expanded.

J	length	D	V	size	DNA	CDR3
TRBJ2-7	13	-	TRBV15	-	TGTGCCACCAGCAGAGATCCCGGAGAAGAGCAGTACTTC	CATSRDPGEEQYF
TRBJ2-3	16	-	TRBV5-1	-	TGCGCCAGCAGCTTCCTGGGGAGCGGGAGCACAGATACGCAGTATTTT	CASSFLGSGSTDTQYF
TRBJ2-7	12	-	TRBV30	-	TGTGCCTGGAGTGGAGGATACTACGAGCAGTACTTC	CAWSGGYYEQYF
TRBJ1-5	12	-	TRBV7-9	-	TGTGCCAGCAGCCCCGAGAATCAGCCCCAGCATTTT	CASSPENQPQHF
TRBJ2-5	14	TRBD1	TRBV5-1	-	TGCGCCAGCTACCTTGACAGGGGAAAAGAGACCCAGTACTTC	CASYLDRGKETQYF
TRBJ1-5	15	-	TRBV27	few	TGTGCCAGCAGTGATGGGAGGTTGGGGCAACAGCCCCAGCATTTT	CASSDGRLGQQPQHF
TRBJ1-1	13	-	TRBV11-3	once	TGTGCCAGCAGCCTGGACATGAACACTGAAGCTTTCTTT	CASSLDMNTEAFF
TRBJ1-6	14	-	TRBV27	-	TGTGCCAGCAGTACGCTGGGGGGTAATTCACCCCTCCACTTT	CASSTLGGNSPLHF
TRBJ2-1	14	-	TRBV11-2	once	TGTGCCAGCAGCTTAATGTCAGGGTACAATGAGCAGTTCTTC	CASSLMSGYNEQFF
TRBJ2-7	15	TRBD2	TRBV5-6	-	TGTGCCAGCAGCCCAGGACTAGCGGGAGGGTACGAGCAGTACTTC	CASSPGLAGGYEQYF
TRBJ2-1	15	-	TRBV3-1/TRBV3-2	-	TGTGCCAGCAGCCAAGACGAGGGATTTGGGAATGAGCAGTTCTTC	CASSQDEGFGNEQFF
TRBJ1-2	15	TRBD1	TRBV11-2	-	TGTGCCAGCAGCCCCGGGACAGTGACTAGCTATGGCTACACCTTC	CASSPGTVTSYGYTF
TRBJ1-1	15	-	TRBV19	-	TGTGCCAGTAGTCCCCAGGACATTCCGAGTGATCGTGCTTTCTTT	CASSPQDIPSDRAFF
TRBJ2-1	14	TRBD2	TRBV7-9	-	TGTGCCAGCAGCGCTAGCGGGATCTACAATGAGCAGTTCTTC	CASSASGIYNEQFF
TRBJ1-2	15	TRBD1	TRBV6-6	-	TGTGCCAGCAGTGCGTTAACCGGGACAGGTGGTGGCTACACCTTC	CASSALTGTGGGYTF
TRBJ1-1	15	-	TRBV12-5	-	TGTGCTAGTGGACGGGGAGGGGGATTCAACACTGAAGCTTTCTTT	CASGRGGGFNTEAFF
TRBJ2-3	15	-	TRBV28	-	TGTGCCAGCAGTTTCGTCAGGGAGGTCACAGATACGCAGTATTTT	CASSFVREVTDTQYF
TRBJ1-2	15	TRBD1	TRBV7-8	-	TGTGCCAGCAGCGGCAGGACAGGAAATTCCTATGGCTACACCTTC	CASSGRTGNSYGYTF
TRBJ2-5	13	TRBD2	TRBV7-9	-	TGTGCCAGCAGCTCGGAAGCGGGGGGGACCCAGTACTTC	CASSSEAGGTQYF
TRBJ1-2	13	-	TRBV19	-	TGTGCCAGTAGTATGCAGATTTCTTATGGCTACACCTTC	CASSMQISYGYTF
TRBJ2-7	12	-	TRBV30	-	TGTGCCTGGACTCATCGGGTTGGCGAGCAGTACTTC	CAWTHRVGEQYF
TRBJ2-7	13	-	TRBV20-1	-	TGCAGTGCTAGTGGGGACAAAGCCTACGAGCAGTACTTC	CSASGDKAYEQYF
TRBJ1-5	15	-	TRBV30	-	TGTGCCTGGAGTGGAACTGCCCGACTCAATCAGCCCCAGCATTTT	CAWSGTARLNQPQHF
TRBJ1-6	17	TRBD1	TRBV27	few	TGTGCCAGCAGTGGCCGGACAGGGGGCCGTGTTAATTCACCCCTCCACTTT	CASSGRTGGRVNSPLHF
TRBJ2-7	15	-	TRBV19	once	TGTGCCAGTAGCAGGGGGGACGGCTCCCCCTACGAGCAGTACTTC	CASSRGDGSPYEQYF
TRBJ2-3	15	-	TRBV7-9	-	TGTGCCAGCAGCCGCACCACTTCCGGCACAGATACGCAGTATTTT	CASSRTTSGTDTQYF
TRBJ1-5	14	TRBD1	TRBV10-2	-	TGCGCCAGCAAAGGGACAGGGACGGGCCAGCCCCAGCATTTT	CASKGTGTGQPQHF
TRBJ2-1	16	TRBD2	TRBV25-1	-	TGTGCCAGCAGTCAAAGGACTAGCGGGAGCCACAATGAGCAGTTCTTC	CASSQRTSGSHNEQFF
TRBJ1-3	14	-	TRBV18	-	TGTGCCAGCTCACCACCAAGCCCCCGAAACACCATATATTTT	CASSPPSPRNTIYF
TRBJ2-3	16	TRBD2	TRBV9	-	TGTGCCAGCAGCGTAGTGATGGCGGGGGGGTCAGATACGCAGTATTTT	CASSVVMAGGSDTQYF
TRBJ1-5	16	TRBD1	TRBV3-1/TRBV3-2	-	TGTGCCAGCAGCCATGGGGACAGGGGGGACAATCAGCCCCAGCATTTT	CASSHGDRGDNQPQHF
TRBJ2-7	15	-	TRBV5-1	-	TGCGCCAGCAGCCCCCTAGCGTTAGTGGGCGACGAGCAGTACTTC	CASSPLALVGDEQYF
TRBJ2-3	12	-	TRBV3-1/TRBV3-2	once	TGTGCCAGCGAAGGGGCTTCAGATACGCAGTATTTT	CASEGASDTQYF